This T cell receptor (beta chain) appears in the sequencing data of a study of blood T cell repertoires in COVID-19. Study information: Samples of COVID-19 (acute and convalescent) were obtained from the United States, Italy and Spain. Sources were T cells, B-cell-depleted T cells, or PBMCs; the material itself was cDNA or gDNA.

In the original workflow: The authors estimated nucleated cell counts from reference gene primer amplification. Sequencing was performed with immunoSEQ multiplex PCR; in TCRdb, only in-frame clones are kept and a portion is missing. V and J calls and clone size are as listed in that table; D and trimming were resolved from the DNA. The table has around 190,000 clones, over 75% seen once. CDR1 and CDR2 from the germline V gene are MNHEY and SMNVEV (reference sequence). The CDR3 is 13 residues long. V was pared by 4 bases and J by 4 bases, with 8 bases between. The sample comprised peripheral blood. The rearrangement joins TRBV27 to TRBJ1-3; D is unclear. This receptor was identified in a woman in her forties or fifties with acute or convalescent COVID-19. CDR3 DNA: TGTGCCAGCAGTTCCTCCCAGGGAAACACCATATATTTT. This gives the protein CASSSSQGNTIYF.